These 8 T cell receptor beta chains were all obtained from the same sample, sequenced in a study of blood T cells in healthy people across ages. PCR was performed a second time for roughly 7 to 12 cycles using a sample-barcoded 5' primer and a J-beta primer mix. A single record per CDR3 protein comes from TCRdb applying MiXCR to the 5' RACE reads. The repertoire holds 1.5 million to 2 million distinct CDR3 sequences, with 40% to 55% as singletons. Source material: blood. The receptors originated from a middle-aged woman in good health.

The chain has TRBV7-2 and TRBJ2-5; D is unclear. The CDR3 totals 13 residues. CDR1 is SGHTA, CDR2 FQGNSA, per germline. The ends were cut back, 0 bases at V and 11 bases at J, with 13 bases in the middle. The CDR3 DNA sequence: TGTGCCAGCAGCTTAGCTGTGTGGGGTGAGCAGTACTTC. Translation: CASSLAVWGEQYF.

There are a few counts of this clonotype. The chain uses TRBV5-1 and TRBJ1-5, with 9 bases that match TRBD1. This CDR3 spans 15 amino acids. The germline CDR1 and CDR2 sequences are SGHRS and YFSETQ. V was clipped by 4 bases and J by 8 bases; unmatched bases: 10. The DNA for the CDR3 is TGCGCCAGCAGCGAAGGGACAGGGAGTATGGAGCCCCAGCATTTT. Amino acid sequence: CASSEGTGSMEPQHF.

The rearrangement joins TRBV20-1 to TRBJ2-3; D may correspond to TRBD1 or TRBD2 (5 bases each). The germline gives CDR1 DFQATT, CDR2 SNEGSKA (reference sequence). The CDR3 totals 15 residues. The ends were cut back, 5 bases at V and 1 base at J, with 16 bases in the middle. The DNA of the CDR3 is TGCAGTGCTCCAGACTGGGGGAGAGGCACAGATACGCAGTATTTT. Translation gives CSAPDWGRGTDTQYF.

This clonotype has just a few counts. This sequence joins TRBV4-3 and TRBJ2-1, with TRBD1 as a possible D gene (6 bases). Germline CDR1 and CDR2: LGHNA and YSLEER. The CDR3 extends over 16 amino acids. The V end lost 0 bases, the J end lost 0 bases, and 9 bases lay between the germline ends. The CDR3 coding sequence is TGCGCCAGCAGCCAAGAAGGGGGTACCTCCTACAATGAGCAGTTCTTC. Translated, it gives CASSQEGGTSYNEQFF.

The sample holds a few counts of this clonotype. The chain recombines TRBV6-6 with TRBJ1-2; D is undetermined. CDR3 size: 12 residues. Germline lookup yields CDR1 MNHNY and CDR2 SVGAGI (reference sequence). V was shortened by 5 bases and J by 8 bases, with 12 bases between the two germline ends. The CDR3 bases are TGTGCCAGCAGTAGAAGGGTAGGAGGCTACACCTTC. It yields the protein CASSRRVGGYTF.

The gene calls are TRBV4-1 and TRBJ2-5, with 10 bases that match TRBD2. V lost 1 base and J lost 3; bases outside the gene matches: 8. The CDR3 extends over 17 amino acids. Germline assignment: CDR1 MGHRA and CDR2 YSYEKL. CDR3 DNA sequence: TGCGCCAGCAGCCAAGGGACAGCGGGGGGGCAGAAAGAGACCCAGTACTTC. This codes for CASSQGTAGGQKETQYF.

This clonotype was observed a handful of times. V is TRBV7-2 and J is TRBJ2-5; 9 positions agree with TRBD2. Germline V gene data show CDR1 as SGHTA and CDR2 as FQGNSA. Trimming at V came to 5 bases and at J to 7 bases, leaving 14 bases not matched to a gene. This CDR3 spans 16 amino acids. For the CDR3, the DNA is TGTGCCAGCAGCCCCGCTAGCGGGATTTCAGGGGGGACCCAGTACTTC. This sequence encodes CASSPASGISGGTQYF.

The V gene is TRBV11-2, the J gene TRBJ1-1, with D unresolved. The CDR3 totals 16 residues. The germline gives CDR1 SGHAT, CDR2 FQNNGV. The V end lost 1 base, the J end lost 2 bases, and 14 bases lay between the germline ends. In DNA form, the CDR3 reads TGTGCCAGCAGCTTAGCCCTGGGGAGGGTTAACACTGAAGCTTTCTTT. Translated: CASSLALGRVNTEAFF.